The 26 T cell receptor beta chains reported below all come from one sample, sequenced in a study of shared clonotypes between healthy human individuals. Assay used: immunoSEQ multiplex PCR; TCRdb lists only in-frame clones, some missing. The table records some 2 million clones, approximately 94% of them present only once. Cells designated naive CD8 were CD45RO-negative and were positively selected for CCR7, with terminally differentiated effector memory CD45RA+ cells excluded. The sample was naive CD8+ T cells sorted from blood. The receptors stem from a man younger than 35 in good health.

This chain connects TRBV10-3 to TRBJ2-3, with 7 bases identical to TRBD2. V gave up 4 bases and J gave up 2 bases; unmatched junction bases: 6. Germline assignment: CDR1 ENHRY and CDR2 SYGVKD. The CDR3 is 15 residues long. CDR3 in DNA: TGTGCCATCAGTGTGGGGGAGGGCCTCACAGATACGCAGTATTTT. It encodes CAISVGEGLTDTQYF.

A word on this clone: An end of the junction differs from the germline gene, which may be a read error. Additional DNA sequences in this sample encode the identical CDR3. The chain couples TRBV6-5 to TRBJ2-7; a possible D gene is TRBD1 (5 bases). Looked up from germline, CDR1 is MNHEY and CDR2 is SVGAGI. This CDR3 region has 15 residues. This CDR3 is CASTFDRVAQGEQYF. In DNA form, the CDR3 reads TGCGCCAGCACCTTCGACAGAGTCGCACAAGGGGAGCAGTACTTC.

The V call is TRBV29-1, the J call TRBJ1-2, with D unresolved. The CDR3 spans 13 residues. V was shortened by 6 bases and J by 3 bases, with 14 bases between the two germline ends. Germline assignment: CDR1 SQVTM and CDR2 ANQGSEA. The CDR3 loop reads CSVPGPQHYGYTF. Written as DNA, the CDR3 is TGCAGCGTCCCTGGCCCACAGCACTATGGCTACACCTTC.

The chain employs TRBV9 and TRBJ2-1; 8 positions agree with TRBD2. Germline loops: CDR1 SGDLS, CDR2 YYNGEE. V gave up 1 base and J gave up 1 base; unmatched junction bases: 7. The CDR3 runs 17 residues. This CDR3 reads CASSVRAGGISYNEQFF. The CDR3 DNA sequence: TGTGCCAGCAGCGTACGGGCGGGGGGCATTTCCTACAATGAGCAGTTCTTC.

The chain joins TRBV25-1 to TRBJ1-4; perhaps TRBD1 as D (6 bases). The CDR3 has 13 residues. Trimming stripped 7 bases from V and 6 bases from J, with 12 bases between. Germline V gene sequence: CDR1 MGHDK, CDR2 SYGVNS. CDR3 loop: CASTTGWDEKLFF. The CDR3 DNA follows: TGTGCCAGCACTACAGGGTGGGATGAAAAACTGTTTTTT.

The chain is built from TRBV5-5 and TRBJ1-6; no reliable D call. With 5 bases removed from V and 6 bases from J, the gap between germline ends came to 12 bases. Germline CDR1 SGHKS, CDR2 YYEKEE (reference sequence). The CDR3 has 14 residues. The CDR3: CASSPGSPNSPLHF. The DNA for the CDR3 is TGTGCCAGCAGTCCCGGGAGCCCTAATTCACCCCTCCACTTT. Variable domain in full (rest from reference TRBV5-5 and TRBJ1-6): DAGVTQSPTHLIKTRGQQVTLRCSPISGHKSVSWYQQVLGQGPQFIFQYYEKEERGRGNFPDRFSARQFPNYSSELNVNALLLGDSALYLCASSPGSPNSPLHFGNGTRLTVT.

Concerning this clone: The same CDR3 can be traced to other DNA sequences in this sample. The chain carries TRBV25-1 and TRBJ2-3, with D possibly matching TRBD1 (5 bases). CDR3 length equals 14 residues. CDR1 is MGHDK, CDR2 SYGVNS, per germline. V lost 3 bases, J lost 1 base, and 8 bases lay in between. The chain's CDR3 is CASSEGRGTDTQYF. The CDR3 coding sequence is TGTGCCAGCAGTGAGGGCAGGGGCACAGATACGCAGTATTTT.

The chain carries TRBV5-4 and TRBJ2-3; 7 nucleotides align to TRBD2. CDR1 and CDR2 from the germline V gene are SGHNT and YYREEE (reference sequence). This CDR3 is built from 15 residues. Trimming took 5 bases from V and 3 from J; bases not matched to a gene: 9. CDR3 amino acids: CASRPESGTTDTQYF. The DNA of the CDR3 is TGTGCCAGCAGGCCCGAAAGCGGGACTACAGATACGCAGTATTTT.

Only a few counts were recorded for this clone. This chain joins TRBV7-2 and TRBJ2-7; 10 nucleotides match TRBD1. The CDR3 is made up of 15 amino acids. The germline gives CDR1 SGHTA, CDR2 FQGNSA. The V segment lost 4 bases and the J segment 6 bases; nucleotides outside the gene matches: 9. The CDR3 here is CASSSPGQGSREQYF. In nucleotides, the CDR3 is TGTGCCAGCAGCTCTCCGGGACAGGGGTCCCGCGAGCAGTACTTC.

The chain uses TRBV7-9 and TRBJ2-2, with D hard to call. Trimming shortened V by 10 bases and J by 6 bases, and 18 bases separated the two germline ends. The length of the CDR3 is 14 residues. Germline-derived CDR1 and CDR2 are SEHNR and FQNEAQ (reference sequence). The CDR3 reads CAIPSKGEAGELFF. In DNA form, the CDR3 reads TGTGCCATCCCGTCAAAGGGCGAGGCCGGGGAGCTGTTTTTT.

This CDR3 reads CASSFFLGGWDTEAFF. The CDR3 region has the DNA TGTGCCAGCAGCTTTTTCCTCGGGGGGTGGGACACTGAAGCTTTCTTT. J is TRBJ1-1 and V is TRBV7-2; tentative D call: TRBD1 (5 bases). Germline CDR1 reads SGHTA; CDR2 reads FQGNSA. This CDR3 spans 16 amino acids. V lost 3 bases, J lost 3 bases, and 17 bases lay in between.

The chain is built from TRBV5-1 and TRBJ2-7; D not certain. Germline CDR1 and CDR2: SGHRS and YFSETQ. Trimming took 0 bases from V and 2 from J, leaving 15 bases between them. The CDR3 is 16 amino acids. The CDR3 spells CASSLDPPTSAYEQYF. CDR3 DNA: TGCGCCAGCAGCTTGGACCCCCCGACTTCTGCCTACGAGCAGTACTTC.

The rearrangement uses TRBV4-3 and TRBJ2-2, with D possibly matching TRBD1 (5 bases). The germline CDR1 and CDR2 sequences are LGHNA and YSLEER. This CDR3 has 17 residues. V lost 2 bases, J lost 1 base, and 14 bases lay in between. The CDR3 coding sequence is TGCGCCAGCAGCCAACGACCTCTCAGGGTGAACACCGGGGAGCTGTTTTTT. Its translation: CASSQRPLRVNTGELFF.

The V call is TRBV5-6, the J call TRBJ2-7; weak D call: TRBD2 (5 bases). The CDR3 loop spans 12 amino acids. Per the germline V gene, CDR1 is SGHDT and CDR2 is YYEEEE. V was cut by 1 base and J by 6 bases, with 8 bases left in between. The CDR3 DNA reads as TGTGCCAGCAGCTTGATAGCGTCCGAGCAGTACTTC. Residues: CASSLIASEQYF.

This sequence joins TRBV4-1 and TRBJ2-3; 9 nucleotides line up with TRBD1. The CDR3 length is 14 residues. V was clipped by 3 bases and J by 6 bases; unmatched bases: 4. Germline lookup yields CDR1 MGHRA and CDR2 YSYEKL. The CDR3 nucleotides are TGCGCCAGCAGCCATATAGGGACAGGGGATACGCAGTATTTT. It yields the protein CASSHIGTGDTQYF.

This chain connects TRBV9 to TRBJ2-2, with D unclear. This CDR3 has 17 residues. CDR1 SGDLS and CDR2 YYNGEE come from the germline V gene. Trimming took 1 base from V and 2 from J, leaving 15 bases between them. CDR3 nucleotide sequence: TGTGCCAGCAGCGTACCCTCCGGCGGAGTAAACACCGGGGAGCTGTTTTTT. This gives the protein CASSVPSGGVNTGELFF.

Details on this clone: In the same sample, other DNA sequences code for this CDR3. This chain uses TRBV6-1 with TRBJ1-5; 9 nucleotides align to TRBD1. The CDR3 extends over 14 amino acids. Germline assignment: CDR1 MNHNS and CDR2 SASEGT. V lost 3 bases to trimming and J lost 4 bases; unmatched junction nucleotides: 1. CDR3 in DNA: TGTGCCAGCAGTGAGGGGACAGGGAATCAGCCCCAGCATTTT. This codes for CASSEGTGNQPQHF.

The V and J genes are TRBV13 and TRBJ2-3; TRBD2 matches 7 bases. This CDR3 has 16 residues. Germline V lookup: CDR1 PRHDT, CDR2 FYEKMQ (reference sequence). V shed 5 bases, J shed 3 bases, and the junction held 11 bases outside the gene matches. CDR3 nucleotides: TGTGCCAGCAGCCCCAGCCCGCCGGGAGGAACAGATACGCAGTATTTT. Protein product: CASSPSPPGGTDTQYF.

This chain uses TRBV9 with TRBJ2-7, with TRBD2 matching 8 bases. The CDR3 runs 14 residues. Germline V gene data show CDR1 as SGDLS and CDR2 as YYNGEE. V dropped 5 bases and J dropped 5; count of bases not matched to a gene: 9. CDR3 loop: CASSQAGGGHEQYF. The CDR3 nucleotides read TGTGCCAGCAGTCAGGCGGGAGGCGGCCACGAGCAGTACTTC.

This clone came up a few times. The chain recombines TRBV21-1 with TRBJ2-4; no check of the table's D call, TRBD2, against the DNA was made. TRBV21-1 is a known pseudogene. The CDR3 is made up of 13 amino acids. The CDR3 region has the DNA TGTGCCAGGGCGGGCCGGAGAAAAAACATTCAGTACTTC. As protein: CARAGRRKNIQYF.

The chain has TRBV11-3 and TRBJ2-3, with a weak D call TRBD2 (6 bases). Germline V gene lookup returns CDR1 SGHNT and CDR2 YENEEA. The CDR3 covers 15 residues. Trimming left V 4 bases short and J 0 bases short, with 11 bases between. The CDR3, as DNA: TGTGCCAGCAGCTCGCGGGGCCGAAGCACAGATACGCAGTATTTT. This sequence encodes CASSSRGRSTDTQYF.

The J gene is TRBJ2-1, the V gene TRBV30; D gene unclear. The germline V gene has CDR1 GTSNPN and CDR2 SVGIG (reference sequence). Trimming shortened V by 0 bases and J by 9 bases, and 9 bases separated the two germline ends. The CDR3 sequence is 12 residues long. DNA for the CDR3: TGTGCCTGGAGTGTAGGTGGAGCTGAGCAGTTCTTC. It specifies CAWSVGGAEQFF. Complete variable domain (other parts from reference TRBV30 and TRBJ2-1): SQTIHQWPATLVQPVGSPLSLECTVEGTSNPNLYWYRQAAGRGLQLLFYSVGIGQISSEVPQNLSASRPQDRQFILSSKKLLLSDSGFYLCAWSVGGAEQFFGPGTRLTVL.

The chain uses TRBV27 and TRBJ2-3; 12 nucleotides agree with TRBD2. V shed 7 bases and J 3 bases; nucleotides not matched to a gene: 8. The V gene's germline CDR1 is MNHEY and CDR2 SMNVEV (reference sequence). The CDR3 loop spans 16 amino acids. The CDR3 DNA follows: TGTGCCAGCAACCCCACCGGGACTAGCGGGACAGATACGCAGTATTTT. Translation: CASNPTGTSGTDTQYF.

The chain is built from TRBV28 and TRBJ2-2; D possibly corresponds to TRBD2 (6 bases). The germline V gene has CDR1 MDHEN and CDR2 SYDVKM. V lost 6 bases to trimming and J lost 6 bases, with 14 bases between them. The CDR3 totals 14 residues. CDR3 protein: CASSIWGDSGELFF. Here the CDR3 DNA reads TGTGCCAGCAGCATATGGGGGGATTCCGGGGAGCTGTTTTTT.

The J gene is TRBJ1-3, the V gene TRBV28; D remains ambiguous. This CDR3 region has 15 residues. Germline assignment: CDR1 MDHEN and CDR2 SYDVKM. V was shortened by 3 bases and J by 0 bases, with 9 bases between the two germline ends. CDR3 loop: CASSFADFSGNTIYF. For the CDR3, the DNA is TGTGCCAGCAGTTTTGCGGACTTCTCTGGAAACACCATATATTTT. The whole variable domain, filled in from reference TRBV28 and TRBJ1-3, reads DVKVTQSSRYLVKRTGEKVFLECVQDMDHENMFWYRQDPGLGLRLIYFSYDVKMKEKGDIPEGYSVSREKKERFSLILESASTNQTSMYLCASSFADFSGNTIYFGEGSWLTVV.

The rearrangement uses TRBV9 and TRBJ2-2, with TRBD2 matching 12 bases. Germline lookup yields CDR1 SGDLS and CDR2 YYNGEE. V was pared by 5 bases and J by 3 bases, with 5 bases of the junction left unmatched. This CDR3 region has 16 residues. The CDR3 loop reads CASSRGLAGYTGELFF. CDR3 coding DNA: TGTGCCAGCAGTAGAGGACTAGCGGGATACACCGGGGAGCTGTTTTTT.